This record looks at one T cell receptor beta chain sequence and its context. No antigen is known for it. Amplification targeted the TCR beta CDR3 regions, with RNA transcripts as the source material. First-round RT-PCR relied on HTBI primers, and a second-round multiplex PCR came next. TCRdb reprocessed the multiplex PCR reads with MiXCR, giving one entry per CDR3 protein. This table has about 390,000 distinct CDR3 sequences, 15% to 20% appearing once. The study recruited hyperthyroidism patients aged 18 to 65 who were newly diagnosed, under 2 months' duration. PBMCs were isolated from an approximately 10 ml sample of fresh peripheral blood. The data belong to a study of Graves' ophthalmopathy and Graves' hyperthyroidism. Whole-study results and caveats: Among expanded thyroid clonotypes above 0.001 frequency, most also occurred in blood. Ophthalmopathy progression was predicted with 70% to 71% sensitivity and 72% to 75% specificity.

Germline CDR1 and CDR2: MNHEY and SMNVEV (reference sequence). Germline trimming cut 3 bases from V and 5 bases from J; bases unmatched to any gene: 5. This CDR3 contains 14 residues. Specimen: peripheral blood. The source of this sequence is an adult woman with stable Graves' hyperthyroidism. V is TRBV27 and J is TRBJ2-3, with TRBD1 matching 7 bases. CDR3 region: CASSFSSGGDTQYF. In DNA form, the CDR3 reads TGTGCCAGCAGTTTTAGCTCAGGGGGAGATACGCAGTATTTT.